The rows below give T cell receptor beta chains drawn from one sample of a study. Using its own MiXCR run on the 5' RACE reads, TCRdb lists one record per CDR3 protein. This table has fewer than 75,000 distinct CDR3 sequences, roughly 25% appearing once. Sequencing was performed on tumor-infiltrating Tregs sorted from the breast tumor. The receptors shown here come from a female donor with breast cancer. The CDR3 runs from the conserved cysteine through the conserved F or W. The D gene is left open where the match is weak. Some rows mark clone size as missing; the rest say once, few, many or name a class of expanded clone.

v_call	j_call	d_call	clone_size	cdr3_nt	cdr3_aa
TRBV4-2	TRBJ2-3	.	many	TGTGCCAGCAGCTACACAGATACGCAGTATTTT	CASSYTDTQYF
TRBV29-1	TRBJ2-7	TRBD1	.	TGCAGCGTTGAAGGGGGACAGGAGTTATCCTACGAGCAGTACTTC	CSVEGGQELSYEQYF
TRBV10-3	TRBJ2-2	.	.	TGTGCCATCAGTGGGTCGAACGTTCTAGCGAACACCGGGGAGCTGTTTTTT	CAISGSNVLANTGELFF
TRBV7-9	TRBJ1-4	TRBD1	.	TGTGCCAGCGGCTCATACCGGGACAGGGCTGAAAAACTGTTTTTT	CASGSYRDRAEKLFF
TRBV7-8	TRBJ2-3	TRBD2	.	TGTGCCAGCAGCCCCCCTAGCGGGGGGATAGATACGCAGTATTTT	CASSPPSGGIDTQYF
TRBV5-1	TRBJ1-2	.	many	TGCGCCAGCAGCTCTCCGCCGCGACTGTCATGGTACACCTTC	CASSSPPRLSWYTF
TRBV12-3/TRBV12-4	TRBJ1-4	TRBD1	medium-sized	TGTGCCAGCAGTTTAGGCAGGGGGCGGAATGAAAAACTGTTTTTT	CASSLGRGRNEKLFF
TRBV2	TRBJ2-7	TRBD2	.	TGTGCCAGCACCCTGGCGGGGGACGGGCAGTACTTC	CASTLAGDGQYF
TRBV28	TRBJ1-3	.	few	TGTGCCAGCAGTTTATACTCTGGAAACACCATATATTTT	CASSLYSGNTIYF
TRBV5-1	TRBJ1-2	.	.	TGCGCCAGCAGCTTGGACGCAGAAGGCTACACCTTC	CASSLDAEGYTF
TRBV29-1	TRBJ1-6	.	few	TGCAGCGCTCGGGACCAGCAAAATTCACCCCTCCACTTT	CSARDQQNSPLHF
TRBV4-1	TRBJ1-5	.	medium-sized	TGCGCCAGCAGCCAAGAGGTCACAGGGAAACAGCCCCAGCATTTT	CASSQEVTGKQPQHF
TRBV20-1	TRBJ2-3	.	few	TGCAGTGCTAGAGGTGGAGTCCGGACGCAGTATTTT	CSARGGVRTQYF
TRBV6-5	TRBJ1-3	.	many	TGTGCCAGCAGCCGGACGCGTCCTGGAAACACCATATATTTT	CASSRTRPGNTIYF
TRBV9	TRBJ2-2	.	few	TGTGCCAGCAGCGTCTCGGACCATCACACCGGGGAGCTGTTTTTT	CASSVSDHHTGELFF
TRBV9	TRBJ1-1	.	medium-sized	TGTGCCAGCAGCGCACACAGGAACACTGAAGCTTTCTTT	CASSAHRNTEAFF
TRBV4-2	TRBJ2-1	TRBD2	many	TGTGCCAGCAGCCAAGATGGGACTAGCGGGAGTCTGAATGAGCAGTTCTTC	CASSQDGTSGSLNEQFF
TRBV29-1	TRBJ1-2	.	.	TGCAGCGTTGACGTGGGTAACTATGGCTACACCTTC	CSVDVGNYGYTF
TRBV10-2	TRBJ2-2	.	many	TGCGCCAGCAGTAAAGCGTCGTGGGCCGGGGAGCTGTTTTTT	CASSKASWAGELFF
TRBV5-1	TRBJ2-2	.	.	TGCGCCAGCAGCTTGTCTGTCAGCTACAACACCGGGGAGCTGTTTTTT	CASSLSVSYNTGELFF
TRBV4-2	TRBJ1-1	.	few	TGTGCCAGCAGCCTGCAGGGAAGGAATGAAGCTTTCTTT	CASSLQGRNEAFF
TRBV6-1	TRBJ2-5	.	many	TGTGCCAGCAGTGATTTGGAGACCCAGTACTTC	CASSDLETQYF
TRBV7-2	TRBJ1-2	TRBD1	many	TGTGCCAGCAGCCCCCGGTGGGACAGCCAAACTCCTAGGGGCTACACCTTC	CASSPRWDSQTPRGYTF
TRBV20-1	TRBJ2-6	.	many	TGCAGTGCTAGTACCGGGGCCAACGTCCTGACTTTC	CSASTGANVLTF
TRBV6-1	TRBJ1-5	TRBD1	.	TGTGCCAGCAGTAGAGGGACAGGACCCCAGGGGCATCAGCCCCAGCATTTT	CASSRGTGPQGHQPQHF
TRBV10-3	TRBJ1-2	TRBD1	.	TGTGCCATCAGTGAAGACGACAGGGACCTCGCAAGCTACACCTTC	CAISEDDRDLASYTF
TRBV3-1	TRBJ2-1	.	few	TGTGCCAGCAGCCAGTATCCCAAAAAGGCGGGTGAGCAGTTCTTC	CASSQYPKKAGEQFF
TRBV10-3	TRBJ2-3	.	few	TGTGCCATCAGGAAGGGGGGACAGAGCACAGATACGCAGTATTTT	CAIRKGGQSTDTQYF
TRBV9	TRBJ1-4	TRBD1	.	TGTGCCAGCAGCGTAGCATCAGGGGGCAGGCATGAAAAACTGTTTTTT	CASSVASGGRHEKLFF
TRBV7-2	TRBJ1-5	.	many	TGTGCCAGCAGCTTCGGGGGAAGGGATCAGCCCCAGCATTTT	CASSFGGRDQPQHF
TRBV12-3/TRBV12-4	TRBJ2-5	.	many	TGTGCCAGCAGTCGGAATAGGTGGGAGACCCAGTACTTC	CASSRNRWETQYF
TRBV4-2	TRBJ2-7	TRBD2	.	TGTGCCAGCAGCCAACTAGCGGGAGAGGCCGAGCAGTACTTC	CASSQLAGEAEQYF
TRBV20-1	TRBJ2-3	TRBD2	.	TGCAGTGCGCCCGCTAGCGGGGGAAGCACAGATACGCAGTATTTT	CSAPASGGSTDTQYF
TRBV6-5	TRBJ2-5	.	.	TGTGCCAGCAAAGGAATGGGAGAGACCCAGTACTTC	CASKGMGETQYF
TRBV7-3	TRBJ1-1	TRBD1	.	TGTGCCAGCAGCACGGGACAGGGGGCAGGTACTGAAGCTTCCTTT	CASSTGQGAGTEASF
TRBV7-6	TRBJ2-1	.	.	TGTGCCAGCAGCTTATTTGGGGGGGCAAATGAGCAGTTCTTC	CASSLFGGANEQFF
TRBV12-3/TRBV12-4	TRBJ2-4	TRBD1	many	TGTGCCAGCAGTTTAAAGACAGGGGGGTCGCAGTACTTC	CASSLKTGGSQYF
TRBV5-1	TRBJ1-1	.	once	TGCACCGGCAGCCTGCAGGGAGAAGGGACTGAAGCTTTCTTT	CTGSLQGEGTEAFF